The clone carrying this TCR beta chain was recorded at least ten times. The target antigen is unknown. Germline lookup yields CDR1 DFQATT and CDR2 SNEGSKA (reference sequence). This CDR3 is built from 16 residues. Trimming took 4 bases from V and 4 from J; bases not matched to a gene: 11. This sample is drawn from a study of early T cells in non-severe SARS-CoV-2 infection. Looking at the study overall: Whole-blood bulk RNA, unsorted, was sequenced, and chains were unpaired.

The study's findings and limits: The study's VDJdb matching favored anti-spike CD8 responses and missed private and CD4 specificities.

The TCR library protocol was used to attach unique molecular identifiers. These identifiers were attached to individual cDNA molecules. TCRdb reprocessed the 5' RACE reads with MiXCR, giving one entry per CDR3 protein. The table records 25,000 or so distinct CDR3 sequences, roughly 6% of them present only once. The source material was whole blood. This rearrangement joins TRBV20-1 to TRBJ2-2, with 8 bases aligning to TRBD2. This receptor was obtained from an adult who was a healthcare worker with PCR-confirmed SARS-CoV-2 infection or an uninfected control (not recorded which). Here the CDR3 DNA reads TGCAGTGCTAAGGACCACGGGGGGGCCGCCACCGGGGAGCTGTTTTTT. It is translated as CSAKDHGGAATGELFF.